This T cell receptor (beta chain) was sequenced during a study of T cell responses to AZD1222 COVID-19 vaccine. Background on the study: Second-dose timings of about 4 or about 12 weeks were pooled.

Sequenced by immunoSEQ multiplex PCR; TCRdb stores in-frame clones only, minus some. In the table there are fewer than 70,000 clones, approximately 90% of which are singletons. V was clipped by 3 bases and J by 2 bases, with 10 bases between them. The CDR3 is 15 amino acids. The germline gives CDR1 MGHDK, CDR2 SYGVNS. Here the sequenced sample was peripheral blood, taken on day 0 of AZD1222 vaccination. The clonotype comes from an adult in good health. This sequence joins TRBV25-1 and TRBJ2-2; the D gene could be TRBD1 or TRBD2 (5 bases each). The chain's CDR3 is CASSDYGTNTGELFF. The CDR3 DNA reads TGTGCCAGCAGTGACTATGGGACCAACACCGGGGAGCTGTTTTTT.